The 13 T cell receptor beta chains below all came from one sample that was sequenced in a study of blood T cell repertoires in COVID-19. Profiled with immunoSEQ multiplex PCR; TCRdb holds only in-frame clones, not every one. Seen here are tens of thousands of clones, roughly 80% observed once, and the top ten hold about 16%. The sample comprised peripheral blood. These receptors were obtained from a woman older than 75 with acute or convalescent COVID-19.

This chain links TRBV6-6 with TRBJ1-2; D is possibly TRBD1 (5 bases). This CDR3 contains 16 residues. Looked up from germline, CDR1 is MNHNY and CDR2 is SVGAGI (reference sequence). The germline V and J ends were trimmed by 3 bases and 0 bases, with 14 bases remaining between them. CDR3 in DNA: TGTGCCAGCAGTTATCACGGGGGATTAGCTAACTATGGCTACACCTTC. Residues: CASSYHGGLANYGYTF.

The J gene is TRBJ2-5, the V gene TRBV6-2 or TRBV6-3; 7 bases are a match to TRBD2. V was pared by 0 bases and J by 10 bases, with 8 bases of the junction left unmatched. Germline CDR1 MNHEY, CDR2 SVGEGT. The CDR3 covers 14 residues. The CDR3 loop is CASSYSGRSGDQYF. In nucleotides, the CDR3 is TGTGCCAGCAGTTACTCCGGGAGGTCCGGGGACCAGTACTTC.

V and J are TRBV5-1 and TRBJ2-7; tentative D call: TRBD2 (6 bases). Germline-derived CDR1 and CDR2 are SGHRS and YFSETQ. Trimming stripped 2 bases from V and 1 base from J, with 13 bases between. CDR3 length equals 15 residues. CDR3 nucleotides: TGCGCCAGCAGCTTTGGTCATGGGGGGTCCTACGAGCAGTACTTC. Its translation is CASSFGHGGSYEQYF.

The rearrangement links TRBV6-2 or TRBV6-3 to TRBJ2-1, with D possibly TRBD1 on 5 matching bases. In germline, CDR1 is MNHEY, CDR2 SVGEGT. The CDR3 extends over 13 amino acids. Trimming removed 2 bases from V and 6 bases from J, with 8 bases in between. The CDR3 spells CASSYMTANEQFF. DNA of the CDR3: TGTGCCAGCAGTTACATGACAGCCAATGAGCAGTTCTTC.

The gene calls are TRBV24-1 and TRBJ2-5, with D possibly matching TRBD2 (6 bases). CDR1 KGHDR and CDR2 SFDVKD come from the germline V gene. CDR3 size: 16 residues. Trimming left V 4 bases short and J 2 bases short, with 16 bases between. The CDR3 DNA sequence: TGTGCCACCAGTGAAATCCGTCCGGGGGAACAAGAGACCCAGTACTTC. Translating it yields CATSEIRPGEQETQYF.

This clone was observed a few times. The V call is TRBV30, the J call TRBJ2-7; 7 positions agree with TRBD1. The CDR3 has 12 residues. Germline V CDR1 and CDR2: GTSNPN, SVGIG (reference sequence). V was pared by 6 bases and J by 5 bases, with 7 bases of the junction left unmatched. The CDR3 is CACMTGQDEQYF. The CDR3 coding sequence is TGTGCCTGTATGACAGGGCAAGACGAGCAGTACTTC.

Only a few counts were recorded for this clone. J is TRBJ1-1 and V is TRBV9, with D unclear. Germline assignment: CDR1 SGDLS and CDR2 YYNGEE. The CDR3 extends over 13 amino acids. Deletions cut 4 bases from V and 4 bases from J, with 11 bases between. Here the CDR3 reads CASSPEPGTEAFF. CDR3 bases: TGTGCCAGCAGCCCCGAGCCGGGCACTGAAGCTTTCTTT.

The CDR3 DNA reads TGTGCCAGCAGCTTGACAGGGGCCAACTATGGCTACACCTTC. Translating it yields CASSLTGANYGYTF. The V gene is TRBV7-2, the J gene TRBJ1-2; 8 bases are shared with TRBD1. The CDR3 has 14 residues. V was clipped by 3 bases and J by 2 bases; unmatched bases: 2. Per the germline V gene, CDR1 is SGHTA and CDR2 is FQGNSA.

This chain connects TRBV13 to TRBJ1-2; D remains unclear. V lost 5 bases and J 1 base, leaving 17 bases between the germline ends. This CDR3 spans 16 amino acids. The germline V gene encodes CDR1 PRHDT and CDR2 FYEKMQ (reference sequence). CDR3 amino acids: CASSEYGIDINYGYTF. The CDR3 DNA is TGTGCCAGCAGCGAGTACGGGATCGATATTAACTATGGCTACACCTTC.

The chain uses TRBV23-1 and TRBJ2-5, with TRBD2 matching 8 bases. TRBV23-1 is an ORF, with its function uncertain. The length of the CDR3 is 14 residues. Trimming at V came to 4 bases and at J to 5 bases, leaving 6 bases not matched to a gene. The CDR3 here is CASSRRGARETQYF. The CDR3 DNA follows: TGCGCCAGCAGTCGGCGGGGGGCCAGGGAGACCCAGTACTTC.

The chain uses TRBV6-6 and TRBJ2-7, with TRBD1 matching 11 bases. Unmatched junction bases numbered 0, after V lost 2 bases and J lost 0 bases. CDR1 MNHNY and CDR2 SVGAGI come from the germline V gene (reference sequence). The CDR3 has 15 amino acids. This CDR3 is CASSYGTGGSYEQYF. The CDR3 nucleotides read TGTGCCAGCAGTTACGGGACAGGGGGCTCCTACGAGCAGTACTTC.

The CDR3 DNA is TGTGCCACCCAGGCACAGACCTACGAGCAGTACTTC. It encodes CATQAQTYEQYF. The genes are TRBV10-3 and TRBJ2-7; no clear D gene. The CDR3 extends over 12 amino acids. Looked up from germline, CDR1 is ENHRY and CDR2 is SYGVKD. V lost 10 bases and J 2 bases, leaving 12 bases between the germline ends.

The chain employs TRBV7-9 and TRBJ1-3; the D is unclear. Germline V gene sequence: CDR1 SEHNR, CDR2 FQNEAQ (reference sequence). The CDR3 loop spans 20 amino acids. Trimming pared 5 bases from V and 0 bases from J, leaving 26 bases between. Here the CDR3 DNA reads TGTGCCAGCAGCACCCCCTTGGGTCAAACGGTGGGCCGCTCTGGAAACACCATATATTTT. The encoded protein is CASSTPLGQTVGRSGNTIYF.